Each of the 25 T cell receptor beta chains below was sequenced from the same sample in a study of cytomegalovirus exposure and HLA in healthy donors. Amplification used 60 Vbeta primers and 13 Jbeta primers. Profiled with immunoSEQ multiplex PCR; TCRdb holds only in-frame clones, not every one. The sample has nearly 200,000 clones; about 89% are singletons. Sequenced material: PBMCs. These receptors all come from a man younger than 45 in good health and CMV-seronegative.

This CDR3 is CASSLSGITNRPQHF. The CDR3, as DNA: TGTGCCAGCAGTTTAAGCGGCATAACGAATCGACCCCAGCATTTT. J is TRBJ1-5 and V is TRBV28, with D uncertain. There are 15 residues in the CDR3. Germline values: CDR1 MDHEN, CDR2 SYDVKM. Trimming pared 2 bases from V and 10 bases from J, leaving 18 bases between.

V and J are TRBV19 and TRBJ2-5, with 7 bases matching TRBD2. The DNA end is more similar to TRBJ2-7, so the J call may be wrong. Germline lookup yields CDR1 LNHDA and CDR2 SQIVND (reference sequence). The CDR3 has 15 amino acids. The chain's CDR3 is CASSIDSSGLYEQYF. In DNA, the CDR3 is TGTGCCAGTAGTATAGATAGTAGCGGGCTATACGAGCAGTACTTC.

CDR3 DNA: TGTGCCAGCGGTCCACGACAGGGTTCGGAGACCCAGTACTTC. Translated, it gives CASGPRQGSETQYF. This chain joins TRBV28 and TRBJ2-5; TRBD1 agrees at 7 bases. This CDR3 is 14 amino acids long. Germline V lookup: CDR1 MDHEN, CDR2 SYDVKM. V lost 8 bases to trimming and J lost 5 bases; unmatched junction nucleotides: 11.

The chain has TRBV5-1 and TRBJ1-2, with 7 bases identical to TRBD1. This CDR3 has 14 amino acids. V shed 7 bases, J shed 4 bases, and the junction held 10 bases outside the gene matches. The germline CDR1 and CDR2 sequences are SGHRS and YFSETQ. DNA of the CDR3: TGCGCCAGCGGCCAACCACAGGGGTCCTATGGCTACACCTTC. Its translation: CASGQPQGSYGYTF.

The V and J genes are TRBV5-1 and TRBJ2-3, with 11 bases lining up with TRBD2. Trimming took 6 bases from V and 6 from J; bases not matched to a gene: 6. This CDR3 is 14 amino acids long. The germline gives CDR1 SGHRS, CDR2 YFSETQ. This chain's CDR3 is CASKSGTSGDTQYF. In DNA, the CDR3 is TGCGCCAGCAAGTCCGGGACTAGCGGCGATACGCAGTATTTT.

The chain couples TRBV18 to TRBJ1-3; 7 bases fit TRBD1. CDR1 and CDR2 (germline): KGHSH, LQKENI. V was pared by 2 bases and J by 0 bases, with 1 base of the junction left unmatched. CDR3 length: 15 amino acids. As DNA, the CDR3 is TGTGCCAGCTCACCAGGGACAGACTCTGGAAACACCATATATTTT. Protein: CASSPGTDSGNTIYF.

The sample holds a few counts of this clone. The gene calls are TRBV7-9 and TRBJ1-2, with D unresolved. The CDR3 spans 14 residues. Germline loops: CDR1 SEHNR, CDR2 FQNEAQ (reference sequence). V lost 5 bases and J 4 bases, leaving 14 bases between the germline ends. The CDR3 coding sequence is TGTGCCAGCAGCCCGACAAGTAATCCCTATGGCTACACCTTC. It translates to CASSPTSNPYGYTF.

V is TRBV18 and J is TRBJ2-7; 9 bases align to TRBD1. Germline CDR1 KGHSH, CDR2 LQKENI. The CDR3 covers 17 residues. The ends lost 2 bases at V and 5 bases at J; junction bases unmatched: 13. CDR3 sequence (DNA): TGTGCCAGCTCACCAAGATACCAACAGGGGGCGCGCAACGAGCAGTACTTC. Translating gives CASSPRYQQGARNEQYF.

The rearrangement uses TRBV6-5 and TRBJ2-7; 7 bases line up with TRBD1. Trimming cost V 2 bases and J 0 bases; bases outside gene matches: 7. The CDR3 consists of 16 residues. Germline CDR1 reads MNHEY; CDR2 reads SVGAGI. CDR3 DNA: TGTGCCAGCAGTTACACTTTCCGGGACAGCTCCTACGAGCAGTACTTC. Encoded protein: CASSYTFRDSSYEQYF.

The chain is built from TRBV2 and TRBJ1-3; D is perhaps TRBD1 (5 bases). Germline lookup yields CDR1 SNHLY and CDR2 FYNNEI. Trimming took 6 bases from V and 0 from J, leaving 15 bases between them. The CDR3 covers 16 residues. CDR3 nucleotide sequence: TGTGCCAGCAGGCCCTTGACAGTTTACTCTGGAAACACCATATATTTT. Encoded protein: CASRPLTVYSGNTIYF. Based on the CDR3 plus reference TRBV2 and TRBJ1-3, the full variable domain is EPEVTQTPSHQVTQMGQEVILRCVPISNHLYFYWYRQILGQKVEFLVSFYNNEISEKSEIFDDQFSVERPDGSNFTLKIRSTKLEDSAMYFCASRPLTVYSGNTIYFGEGSWLTVV.

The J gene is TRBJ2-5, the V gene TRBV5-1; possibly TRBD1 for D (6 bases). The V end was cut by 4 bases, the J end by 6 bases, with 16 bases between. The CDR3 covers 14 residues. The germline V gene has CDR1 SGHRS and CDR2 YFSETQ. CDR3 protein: CASSLDRPLQTQYF. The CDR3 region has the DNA TGCGCCAGCAGCCTGGACAGACCTCTGCAGACCCAGTACTTC.

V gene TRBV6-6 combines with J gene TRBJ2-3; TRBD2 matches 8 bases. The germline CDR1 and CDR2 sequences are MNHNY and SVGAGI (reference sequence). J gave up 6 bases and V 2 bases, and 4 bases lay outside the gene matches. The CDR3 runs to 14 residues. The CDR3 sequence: CASSYGSGSDTQYF. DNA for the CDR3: TGTGCCAGCAGTTACGGAAGCGGGAGCGATACGCAGTATTTT.

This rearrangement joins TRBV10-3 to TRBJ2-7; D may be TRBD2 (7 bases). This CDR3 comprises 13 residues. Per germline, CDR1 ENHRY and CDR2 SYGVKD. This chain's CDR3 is CALGAGEGVEQYF. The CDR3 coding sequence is TGTGCGCTAGGGGCGGGAGAGGGGGTCGAGCAGTACTTC.

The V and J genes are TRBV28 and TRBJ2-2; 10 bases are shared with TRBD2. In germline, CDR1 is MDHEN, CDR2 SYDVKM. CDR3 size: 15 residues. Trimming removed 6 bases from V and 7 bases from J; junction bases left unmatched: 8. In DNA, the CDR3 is TGTGCCAGCAGCCTAGCGGGAGTTCTGGGCGGGGAGCTGTTTTTT. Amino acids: CASSLAGVLGGELFF.

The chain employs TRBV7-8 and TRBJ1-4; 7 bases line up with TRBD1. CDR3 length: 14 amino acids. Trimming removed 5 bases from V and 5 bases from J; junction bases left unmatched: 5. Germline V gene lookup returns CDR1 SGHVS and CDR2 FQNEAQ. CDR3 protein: CASSPRDSNEKLFF. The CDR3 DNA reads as TGTGCCAGCAGCCCCAGGGACAGCAATGAAAAACTGTTTTTT.

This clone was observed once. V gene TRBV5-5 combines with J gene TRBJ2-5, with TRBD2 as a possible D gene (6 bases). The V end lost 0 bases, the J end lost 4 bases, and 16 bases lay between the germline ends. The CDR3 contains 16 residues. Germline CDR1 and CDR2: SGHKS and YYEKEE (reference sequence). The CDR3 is CASSLVVGGVAETQYF. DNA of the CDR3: TGTGCCAGCAGCTTGGTGGTGGGCGGGGTCGCAGAGACCCAGTACTTC.

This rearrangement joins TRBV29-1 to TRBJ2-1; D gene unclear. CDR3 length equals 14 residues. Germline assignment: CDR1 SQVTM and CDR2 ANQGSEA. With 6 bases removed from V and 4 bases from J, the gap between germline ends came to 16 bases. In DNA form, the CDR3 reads TGCAGCGTACTCCCTCTTTACGCTTACAATGAGCAGTTCTTC. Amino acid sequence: CSVLPLYAYNEQFF.

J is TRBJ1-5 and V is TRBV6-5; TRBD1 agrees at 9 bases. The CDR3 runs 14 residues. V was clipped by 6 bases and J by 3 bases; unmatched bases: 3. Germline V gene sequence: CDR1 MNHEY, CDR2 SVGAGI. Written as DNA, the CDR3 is TGTGCCAGCAGGCGGACAGGGGACAATCAGCCCCAGCATTTT. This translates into CASRRTGDNQPQHF.

The CDR3 loop is CASSQEGVGAGELFF. The CDR3 DNA reads TGCGCCAGCAGCCAAGAAGGTGTCGGAGCCGGGGAGCTGTTTTTT. The V and J genes are TRBV4-1 and TRBJ2-2; D gene uncertain. Trimming removed 0 bases from V and 6 bases from J, with 11 bases in between. The CDR3 loop spans 15 amino acids. Germline V CDR1 and CDR2: MGHRA, YSYEKL.

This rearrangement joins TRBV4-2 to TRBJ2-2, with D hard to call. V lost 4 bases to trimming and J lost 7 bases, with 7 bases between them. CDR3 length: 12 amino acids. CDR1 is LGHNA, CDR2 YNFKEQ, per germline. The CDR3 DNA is TGTGCCAGCAGCCTCTCTGTCGGGGAGCTGTTTTTT. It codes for CASSLSVGELFF.

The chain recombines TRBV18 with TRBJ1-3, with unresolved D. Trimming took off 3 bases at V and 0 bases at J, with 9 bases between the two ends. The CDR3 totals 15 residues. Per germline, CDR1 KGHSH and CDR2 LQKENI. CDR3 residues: CASSPERVSGNTIYF. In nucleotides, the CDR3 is TGTGCCAGCTCACCCGAGCGGGTCTCTGGAAACACCATATATTTT.

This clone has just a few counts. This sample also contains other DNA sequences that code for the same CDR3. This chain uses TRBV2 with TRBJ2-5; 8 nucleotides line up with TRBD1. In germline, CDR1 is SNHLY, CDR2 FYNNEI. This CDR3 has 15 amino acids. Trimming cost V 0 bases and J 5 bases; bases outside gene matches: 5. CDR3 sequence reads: CASSEAWTGKETQYF. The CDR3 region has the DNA TGTGCCAGCAGTGAAGCGTGGACAGGGAAGGAGACCCAGTACTTC.

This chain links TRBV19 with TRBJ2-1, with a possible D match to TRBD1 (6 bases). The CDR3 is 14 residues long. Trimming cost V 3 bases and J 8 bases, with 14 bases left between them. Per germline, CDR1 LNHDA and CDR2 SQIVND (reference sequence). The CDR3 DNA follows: TGTGCCAGTAGTATTTTTGGGGGCAGGGATGAGCAGTTCTTC. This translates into CASSIFGGRDEQFF.

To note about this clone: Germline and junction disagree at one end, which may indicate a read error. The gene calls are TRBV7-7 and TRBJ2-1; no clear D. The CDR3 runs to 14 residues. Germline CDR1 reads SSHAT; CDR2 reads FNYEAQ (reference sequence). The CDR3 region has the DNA TGTGCTAGCAGCTTAGGTGTTAGTTCCGGTGAGCAGTTCTTC. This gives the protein CASSLGVSSGEQFF.

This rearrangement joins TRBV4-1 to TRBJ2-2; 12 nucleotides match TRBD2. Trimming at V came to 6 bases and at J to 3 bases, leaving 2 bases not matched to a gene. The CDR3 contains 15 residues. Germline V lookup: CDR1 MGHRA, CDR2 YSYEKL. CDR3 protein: CASRRLAGDTGELFF. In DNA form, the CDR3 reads TGCGCCAGCAGGAGACTAGCGGGGGACACCGGGGAGCTGTTTTTT.